Listed below are T cell receptor beta chains from one sample, sequenced in a study of shared clonotypes between healthy human individuals. TCRdb keeps only in-frame clones here, not all; method: immunoSEQ multiplex PCR. The sample lists hundreds of thousands of clones; around 79% were seen once. The specimen was PBMCs. All receptors derive from a woman aged 40 to 50 in good health. Some clones in this sample may be carry-over from other donors' samples. Each CDR3 is given with its conserved first and last residue. Each record gives: clone size, V gene, J gene, D gene, CDR3 protein, CDR3 DNA. D genes are given only for firm matches. Size is omitted from some rows. Given values are once, few, many or a class for expanded clones.

size: .; V: TRBV7-9; J: TRBJ1-2; D: .; CDR3: CASSPEGDYGYTF; DNA: TGTGCCAGCAGCCCGGAAGGGGACTATGGCTACACCTTC
size: .; V: TRBV29-1; J: TRBJ2-5; D: .; CDR3: CSVGHEPQETQYF; DNA: TGCAGCGTTGGTCACGAGCCCCAAGAGACCCAGTACTTC
size: .; V: TRBV7-9; J: TRBJ2-5; D: TRBD2; CDR3: CASSLRTSGRTQETQYF; DNA: TGTGCCAGCAGTTTAAGGACTAGCGGGAGGACACAAGAGACCCAGTACTTC
size: .; V: TRBV30; J: TRBJ2-1; D: .; CDR3: CAWSVGTSSAGISYNEQFF; DNA: TGTGCCTGGAGTGTTGGGACCTCGTCGGCGGGTATATCCTACAATGAGCAGTTCTTC
size: .; V: TRBV30; J: TRBJ2-7; D: .; CDR3: CAWSTQAYEQYF; DNA: TGTGCCTGGTCAACCCAGGCATACGAGCAGTACTTC
size: many; V: TRBV4-1; J: TRBJ2-2; D: TRBD2; CDR3: CASSQGGLAGVGTGELFF; DNA: TGCGCCAGCAGCCAAGGGGGACTAGCGGGAGTGGGTACCGGGGAGCTGTTTTTT
size: once; V: TRBV5-1; J: TRBJ2-7; D: TRBD1; CDR3: CASSDRQGYEQYF; DNA: TGCGCCAGCAGCGACAGACAGGGTTACGAGCAGTACTTC
size: .; V: TRBV6-6; J: TRBJ2-3; D: TRBD2; CDR3: CASTNGGSADTQYF; DNA: TGTGCCAGCACCAACGGGGGGAGTGCAGATACGCAGTATTTT
size: .; V: TRBV7-7; J: TRBJ2-3; D: .; CDR3: CASSLEREDTQYF; DNA: TGTGCTAGCAGCTTAGAACGGGAGGATACGCAGTATTTT
size: once; V: TRBV4-2; J: TRBJ2-2; D: .; CDR3: CASSPDLGSGELFF; DNA: TGTGCCAGCAGCCCGGACCTAGGGTCGGGGGAGCTGTTTTTC
size: .; V: TRBV9; J: TRBJ2-3; D: .; CDR3: CASSVGSGLDTQYF; DNA: TGTGCCAGCAGCGTAGGATCGGGACTTGATACGCAGTATTTT
size: once; V: TRBV7-3; J: TRBJ2-1; D: TRBD2; CDR3: CASSLGLAGDEQFF; DNA: TGTGCCAGCAGCTTGGGACTAGCGGGAGATGAGCAGTTCTTC
size: few; V: TRBV7-2; J: TRBJ2-3; D: .; CDR3: CASSPSVVNLQSTQYF; DNA: TGTGCCAGCAGCCCCTCAGTTGTCAACCTTCAATCTACGCAGTATTTT
size: .; V: TRBV4-1; J: TRBJ2-1; D: .; CDR3: CASSQTRDLTYNEQFF; DNA: TGCGCCAGCAGCCAGACCAGGGACTTGACCTACAATGAGCAGTTCTTC
size: .; V: TRBV19; J: TRBJ2-7; D: .; CDR3: CASSPRTVGEQYF; DNA: TGTGCCAGTAGTCCGAGGACAGTGGGGGAGCAGTACTTC
size: few; V: TRBV9; J: TRBJ1-1; D: .; CDR3: CASSRQGGEAFF; DNA: TGTGCCAGCAGTCGTCAGGGAGGTGAAGCTTTCTTT
size: .; V: TRBV7-3; J: TRBJ2-1; D: TRBD1; CDR3: CASSYGQGTNEQFF; DNA: TGTGCCAGCAGCTACGGACAGGGAACCAATGAGCAGTTCTTC
size: .; V: TRBV29-1; J: TRBJ2-5; D: TRBD1; CDR3: CSVGGTGGSKTQYF; DNA: TGCAGCGTTGGGGGGACAGGGGGCTCGAAGACCCAGTACTTC
size: .; V: TRBV9; J: TRBJ2-2; D: TRBD2; CDR3: CACSVGLALNTGELFF; DNA: TGTGCCTGCAGCGTGGGACTAGCTCTTAACACCGGGGAGCTGTTTTTT
size: .; V: TRBV7-2; J: TRBJ2-7; D: .; CDR3: CASSLAGGGSGRYF; DNA: TGTGCCAGCAGCTTAGCGGGGGGAGGCTCCGGGCGGTACTTC
size: .; V: TRBV5-4; J: TRBJ2-2; D: TRBD2; CDR3: CASNSGGRDNTGELFF; DNA: TGTGCCAGCAACTCGGGGGGGCGGGACAACACCGGGGAGCTGTTTTTT
size: .; V: TRBV28; J: TRBJ1-2; D: TRBD1; CDR3: CASREGQGAEGYTF; DNA: TGTGCCAGCAGGGAGGGACAGGGGGCCGAAGGCTACACCTTC
size: few; V: TRBV7-8; J: TRBJ2-7; D: .; CDR3: CASSVDRDTHYEQYF; DNA: TGTGCCAGCAGCGTTGACCGGGACACCCACTACGAGCAGTACTTC
size: .; V: TRBV27; J: TRBJ2-7; D: .; CDR3: CASSPSGRHYEQYF; DNA: TGTGCCAGCAGTCCCTCGGGACGGCACTACGAGCAGTACTTC
size: .; V: TRBV11-2; J: TRBJ2-7; D: .; CDR3: CASSLDGVVYEQYF; DNA: TGTGCCAGCAGCTTAGATGGGGTCGTCTACGAGCAGTACTTC
size: many; V: TRBV27; J: TRBJ2-7; D: .; CDR3: CASSRGTTYEQYF; DNA: TGTGCCAGCAGCAGAGGGACAACCTACGAGCAGTACTTC
size: .; V: TRBV7-9; J: TRBJ2-7; D: .; CDR3: CASSLTGRTAYEQYF; DNA: TGTGCCAGCAGCCTCACGGGGCGGACAGCTTACGAGCAGTACTTC
size: .; V: TRBV7-9; J: TRBJ2-1; D: .; CDR3: CASRQGLLYEAEQFF; DNA: TGTGCCAGCAGACAGGGACTCCTTTACGAGGCTGAGCAGTTCTTC
size: .; V: TRBV15; J: TRBJ2-3; D: .; CDR3: CATSRDGAEDYTDTQYF; DNA: TGTGCCACCAGCAGAGATGGCGCAGAGGATTACACAGATACGCAGTATTTT
size: .; V: TRBV19; J: TRBJ1-2; D: .; CDR3: CASSIPIFGQSNYGYTF; DNA: TGTGCCAGTAGTATTCCCATATTTGGACAGTCTAACTATGGCTACACCTTC
size: few; V: TRBV6-1; J: TRBJ1-1; D: .; CDR3: CASSPRDLNTEAFF; DNA: TGTGCCAGCAGTCCCCGGGACCTCAACACTGAAGCTTTCTTT
size: .; V: TRBV30; J: TRBJ2-1; D: .; CDR3: CAWREFDEQFF; DNA: TGTGCCTGGAGGGAATTCGATGAGCAGTTCTTC
size: .; V: TRBV29-1; J: TRBJ1-2; D: TRBD1; CDR3: CSVDGTGGNGYTF; DNA: TGCAGCGTTGATGGGACAGGGGGCAATGGCTACACCTTC
size: .; V: TRBV28; J: TRBJ1-5; D: TRBD1; CDR3: CASRIQGAQGQPQHF; DNA: TGTGCCAGCAGAATACAGGGGGCGCAGGGGCAGCCCCAGCATTTT
size: .; V: TRBV5-1; J: TRBJ2-7; D: TRBD1; CDR3: CASSWDRGTYEQYF; DNA: TGCGCCAGCAGCTGGGACAGGGGGACATACGAGCAGTACTTC
size: .; V: TRBV30; J: TRBJ1-1; D: .; CDR3: CAWSGGVWVNTEAFF; DNA: TGTGCCTGGAGTGGGGGGGTATGGGTGAACACTGAAGCTTTCTTT
size: .; V: TRBV7-6; J: TRBJ1-2; D: TRBD1; CDR3: CASSLDPRGNYGYTF; DNA: TGTGCCAGCAGCTTAGACCCCAGGGGGAACTATGGCTACACCTTC
size: few; V: TRBV20-1; J: TRBJ2-7; D: .; CDR3: CSAVRDHEQYF; DNA: TGCAGTGCAGTGAGAGACCACGAGCAGTACTTC
size: .; V: TRBV30; J: TRBJ2-1; D: .; CDR3: CAWSVTSLYNEQFF; DNA: TGTGCCTGGAGTGTAACTAGCCTATACAATGAGCAGTTCTTC
size: .; V: TRBV4-1; J: TRBJ2-1; D: .; CDR3: CASSQVYGFVNEQFF; DNA: TGCGCCAGCAGCCAAGTATACGGTTTCGTCAATGAGCAGTTCTTC
size: .; V: TRBV30; J: TRBJ1-4; D: TRBD1; CDR3: CAWSSGGNEKLFF; DNA: TGTGCCTGGAGTTCAGGGGGAAATGAAAAACTGTTTTTT
size: .; V: TRBV25-1; J: TRBJ2-7; D: .; CDR3: CASRQVYEQYF; DNA: TGTGCCTCGAGGCAGGTATACGAGCAGTACTTC